This T cell receptor (beta chain) was found in a study of spatial heterogeneity in lung cancer. TCRdb passed the 5' RACE reads through MiXCR, listing each CDR3 protein once. The sample lists over a thousand distinct CDR3 sequences, about 15% occurring once. This CDR3 comprises 14 residues. Between the trimmed V and J ends, which lost 5 bases and 3 bases, there was a span of 12 bases. Germline V gene sequence: CDR1 PRHDT, CDR2 FYEKMQ (reference sequence). By share, this clonotype ranks as medium-sized. Its antigen is still unknown. Within a library made for alpha chains, this beta chain is off target, and its count is uninformative. Time point given: sample taken at primary tumor resection. Findings of the study overall: Counts of expanded intratumoral alpha and beta TCRs tracked tumor mutation counts.

The sample consisted of lung tumor tissue, taken at surgery. This clonotype originated in a female donor with early-stage non-small cell lung cancer. The gene calls are TRBV13 and TRBJ2-3; D is unresolved. The DNA for the CDR3 is TGTGCCAGCAGCGTAGAGCTTCGTACAGATACGCAGTATTTT. This sequence encodes CASSVELRTDTQYF.